This T cell receptor beta chain was identified during a study of regulatory T cells in long-lasting Graves disease. Points from the study as a whole: The researchers studied only peripheral blood, not thyroid tissue.

Described time point: newly diagnosed GD, antithyroid drugs for less than 3 months. Extracted PBMC RNA gave rise to the TCR library. Construction of TCR beta libraries relied on iRepertoire HTBI primers and on Arm-PCR targeting CDR3 regions. TCRdb processed the multiplex PCR reads anew with MiXCR; each CDR3 protein has one entry. The repertoire holds roughly 400,000 distinct CDR3 sequences, around 17% seen once, with approximately 22% in the top ten. This clonotype came up many times. Its antigen is not identified. The same data also contributed to another study, on T cells in Graves' hyperthyroidism and ophthalmopathy. From that study: The study used the HTBI primer set for a first-round RT-PCR of the TCR CDR3.

The sequence derives from a woman under 30 with Graves disease. The input for sequencing was peripheral blood mononuclear cells (PBMCs), taken at new diagnosis, from a patient treated with antithyroid drugs.

The CDR3 DNA is TGTGCCAGCAGCGTCGGGACAGGGAGTAGCACAGATACGCAGTATTTT. Translating it yields CASSVGTGSSTDTQYF. This chain connects TRBV9 to TRBJ2-3, with 9 bases fitting TRBD1. Germline V CDR1 and CDR2: SGDLS, YYNGEE. V was clipped by 2 bases and J by 0 bases; unmatched bases: 4. This CDR3 spans 16 amino acids.